The 27 T cell receptor beta chains presented below share a single source sample, sequenced in a study of PD-1 blockade in classical Hodgkin lymphoma. Sequencing used immunoSEQ multiplex PCR; TCRdb keeps in-frame clones, though not all of them. Of about 64,000 clones in the sample, 91% were seen once. Described time point: cycle 4 day 1 (C4D1), after six to seven weeks of nivolumab. Each patient's relapse followed autologous stem cell transplantation, and brentuximab vedotin exposure varied. Sequences were derived from peripheral blood mononuclear cells (PBMCs), sampled before the fourth cycle of nivolumab. The origin of the receptors is a human donor with classical Hodgkin lymphoma.

The chain joins TRBV18 to TRBJ2-3; TRBD2 matches at 7 bases. The CDR3 consists of 16 residues. V was clipped by 5 bases and J by 0 bases; unmatched bases: 8. Per the germline V gene, CDR1 is KGHSH and CDR2 is LQKENI. This chain's CDR3 is CASSSYLAVSTDTQYF. CDR3 nucleotide sequence: TGTGCCAGCTCATCATACCTAGCGGTTAGCACAGATACGCAGTATTTT.

The chain is built from TRBV12-1 and TRBJ1-5; TRBD1, as called in the table, went unchecked against the DNA. TRBV12-1 represents a pseudogene. CDR3 size: 20 residues. CDR3 bases: TGTGCCAGCAGCTCATCGAAAGGGACAGGGATAACCACAAGCAATCAGCCCCAGCATTTT. Translating gives CASSSSKGTGITTSNQPQHF.

The CDR3 here is CASSLSVAPSTDTQYF. The CDR3 DNA reads as TGCGCCAGCAGCTTATCAGTAGCCCCGAGCACAGATACGCAGTATTTT. The chain recombines TRBV5-1 with TRBJ2-3; no clear D gene. Per germline, CDR1 SGHRS and CDR2 YFSETQ. Trimming removed 2 bases from V and 0 bases from J, with 13 bases in between. The CDR3 is 16 amino acids.

The rearrangement uses TRBV19 and TRBJ1-5; D is ambiguous. With 3 bases removed from V and 0 bases from J, the gap between germline ends came to 9 bases. The V gene's germline CDR1 is LNHDA and CDR2 SQIVND (reference sequence). The CDR3 length is 15 residues. The CDR3 nucleotides are TGTGCCAGTAGTATTAGTTGGAATAGCAATCAGCCCCAGCATTTT. Encoded protein: CASSISWNSNQPQHF.

The rearrangement uses TRBV7-8 and TRBJ2-7; tentatively, D is TRBD2 (5 bases). The V and J ends lost 0 bases and 0 bases respectively, with 9 bases between them. CDR3 length: 15 residues. Germline loops: CDR1 SGHVS, CDR2 FQNEAQ. CDR3 amino acids: CASSLASGSSYEQYF. The CDR3 coding sequence is TGTGCCAGCAGCTTAGCTTCGGGGAGCTCCTACGAGCAGTACTTC. Full variable domain (outside the CDR3, taken from reference TRBV7-8 and TRBJ2-7): GAGVSQSPRYKVAKRGQDVALRCDPISGHVSLFWYQQALGQGPEFLTYFQNEAQLDKSGLPSDRFFAERPEGSVSTLKIQRTQQEDSAVYLCASSLASGSSYEQYFGPGTRLTVT.

This sequence joins TRBV7-2 and TRBJ2-5; D uncertain. V was clipped by 5 bases and J by 5 bases, with 12 bases between them. CDR3 length: 13 residues. The germline V gene encodes CDR1 SGHTA and CDR2 FQGNSA. The DNA of the CDR3 is TGTGCCAGCAGCACGGGCCTGGGGGAGACCCAGTACTTC. Translation: CASSTGLGETQYF.

The rearrangement joins TRBV13 to TRBJ2-1; TRBD1 is a possible D gene (6 bases). Trimming shortened V by 5 bases and J by 8 bases, and 10 bases separated the two germline ends. Germline V gene data show CDR1 as PRHDT and CDR2 as FYEKMQ (reference sequence). The CDR3 runs to 12 residues. The CDR3 DNA sequence: TGTGCCAGCAGCCTCAGGGGCGATGAGCAGTTCTTC. Translating gives CASSLRGDEQFF.

V is TRBV4-1 and J is TRBJ1-4; 7 bases agree with TRBD1. The germline CDR1 and CDR2 sequences are MGHRA and YSYEKL. V shed 1 base, J shed 0 bases, and the junction held 14 bases outside the gene matches. The CDR3 totals 20 residues. DNA of the CDR3: TGCGCCAGCAGCCAAGTTTCCGGGGGACAGCTAGTTGCAACTAATGAAAAACTGTTTTTT. Residues: CASSQVSGGQLVATNEKLFF.

The CDR3 sequence is CASSSSREGSYEQYF. CDR3 coding DNA: TGTGCCAGCAGCTCCTCCCGGGAGGGCTCCTACGAGCAGTACTTC. This rearrangement joins TRBV13 to TRBJ2-7; 8 bases are shared with TRBD2. The V gene's germline CDR1 is PRHDT and CDR2 FYEKMQ (reference sequence). The ends lost 4 bases at V and 0 bases at J; junction bases unmatched: 5. This CDR3 comprises 15 residues.

The chain combines TRBV19 with TRBJ1-3; D is unresolved. V lost 3 bases, J lost 2 bases, and 11 bases lay in between. CDR3 length: 15 residues. Germline V gene sequence: CDR1 LNHDA, CDR2 SQIVND (reference sequence). CDR3 amino acids: CASSIGQVTGNTIYF. The CDR3 nucleotides are TGTGCCAGTAGTATCGGGCAGGTCACTGGAAACACCATATATTTT.

This clone was seen a handful of times. The rearrangement links TRBV7-9 to TRBJ1-2, with D uncertain. The CDR3 has 14 amino acids. CDR1 is SEHNR and CDR2 is FQNEAQ in the germline V gene (reference sequence). The V gene lost 3 bases and the J gene lost 3 bases, with 11 bases spanning the gap. The CDR3: CASSFWGRDYGYTF. Here the CDR3 DNA reads TGTGCCAGCAGCTTTTGGGGTAGAGACTATGGCTACACCTTC.

This chain connects TRBV5-4 to TRBJ2-2; 10 bases line up with TRBD1. From germline, CDR1 is SGHNT and CDR2 YYREEE (reference sequence). J lost 7 bases, V lost 3 bases, and 3 bases had no gene match. This CDR3 is 14 amino acids long. CDR3 sequence (DNA): TGTGCCAGCAGCTGGGACAGGGGAAACGGGGAGCTGTTTTTT. This encodes CASSWDRGNGELFF.

The chain couples TRBV5-6 to TRBJ2-7, with 7 bases lining up with TRBD1. Germline CDR1 SGHDT, CDR2 YYEEEE. V lost 4 bases to trimming and J lost 3 bases; unmatched junction nucleotides: 7. The CDR3 is made up of 14 amino acids. CDR3 bases: TGTGCCAGCAGCCCCGGGACAGCATACTACGAGCAGTACTTC. Translating gives CASSPGTAYYEQYF.

This clone was seen a single time. The chain joins TRBV7-9 to TRBJ2-2; D gene uncertain. The CDR3 totals 12 residues. Trimming removed 6 bases from V and 0 bases from J, with 2 bases in between. Germline CDR1 reads SEHNR; CDR2 reads FQNEAQ (reference sequence). For the CDR3, the DNA is TGTGCCAGCAGTACGAACACCGGGGAGCTGTTTTTT. As protein: CASSTNTGELFF.

The chain couples TRBV11-2 to TRBJ2-7; D gene unclear. Trimming shortened V by 4 bases and J by 2 bases, and 9 bases separated the two germline ends. CDR1 is SGHAT and CDR2 is FQNNGV in the germline V gene. The CDR3 extends over 13 amino acids. CDR3 amino acids: CASSYESTYEQYF. The CDR3 coding sequence is TGTGCCAGCAGCTACGAGTCCACCTACGAGCAGTACTTC.

This chain uses TRBV27 with TRBJ2-2, with TRBD2 matching over 11 bases. The CDR3 contains 17 residues. V trimming: 8 bases; J trimming: 9 bases; junction bases outside the gene matches: 17. Germline V lookup: CDR1 MNHEY, CDR2 SMNVEV (reference sequence). In DNA form, the CDR3 reads TGTGCCAGCCGCCCGACTAGCGGGGCCGCCCAGTTCCGGGAGCTGTTTTTT. Amino acid sequence: CASRPTSGAAQFRELFF.

The rearrangement links TRBV6-6 to TRBJ1-2; 9 positions agree with TRBD1. The junction had 6 bases not matched to a gene; V was cut back by 4 bases and J by 3 bases. CDR3 length equals 15 residues. CDR1 and CDR2 from the germline V gene are MNHNY and SVGAGI (reference sequence). Here the CDR3 reads CASSLQGALDYGYTF. The CDR3, as DNA: TGTGCCAGCAGTTTACAGGGGGCATTGGACTATGGCTACACCTTC.

The chain couples TRBV30 to TRBJ2-7, with TRBD1 identical over 10 bases. CDR1 GTSNPN and CDR2 SVGIG come from the germline V gene (reference sequence). V dropped 7 bases and J dropped 3; count of bases not matched to a gene: 3. The CDR3 is made up of 12 amino acids. CDR3 bases: TGTGCCTATGACAGGGGGCACTACGAGCAGTACTTC. Its protein is CAYDRGHYEQYF.

The V and J genes are TRBV5-1 and TRBJ1-3; D is ambiguous. CDR1 and CDR2 from the germline V gene are SGHRS and YFSETQ. Trimming left V 0 bases short and J 4 bases short, with 5 bases between. CDR3 length: 13 residues. CDR3 in amino acids: CASSLGHGNTIYF. CDR3 sequence (DNA): TGCGCCAGCAGCTTGGGACACGGAAACACCATATATTTT.

V usage is TRBV7-6 and J usage is TRBJ1-5, with D possibly being TRBD1 (6 bases). V was trimmed by 4 bases and J by 9 bases, leaving 19 bases between them. Germline V lookup: CDR1 SGHVS, CDR2 FNYEAQ. The CDR3 consists of 15 residues. This CDR3 reads CASSSTGDTNGPQHF. The CDR3 region has the DNA TGTGCCAGCAGCTCAACCGGGGACACTAATGGGCCCCAGCATTTT. The full variable domain, with the rest looked up from reference TRBV7-6 and TRBJ1-5, is GAGVSQSPRYKVTKRGQDVALRCDPISGHVSLYWYRQALGQGPEFLTYFNYEAQQDKSGLPNDRFSAERPEGSISTLTIQRTEQRDSAMYRCASSSTGDTNGPQHFGDGTRLSIL.

The V call is TRBV7-9, the J call TRBJ2-3, with TRBD1 matching over 10 bases. CDR3 length: 15 amino acids. Unmatched junction bases numbered 6, after V lost 3 bases and J lost 6 bases. The germline gives CDR1 SEHNR, CDR2 FQNEAQ (reference sequence). CDR3 in DNA: TGTGCCAGCAGCTTTAGGACAGGGGGAGACGATACGCAGTATTTT. Translated: CASSFRTGGDDTQYF. The variable domain in full, completed from reference TRBV7-9 and TRBJ2-3, reads DTGVSQNPRHKITKRGQNVTFRCDPISEHNRLYWYRQTLGQGPEFLTYFQNEAQLEKSRLLSDRFSAERPKGSFSTLEIQRTEQGDSAMYLCASSFRTGGDDTQYFGPGTRLTVL.

The CDR3 DNA reads TGTGCCAGCGGCCCCCACCGGGATAATGAGCAGTTCTTC. Amino acids: CASGPHRDNEQFF. V usage is TRBV2 and J usage is TRBJ2-1, with D possibly matching TRBD2 (5 bases). The CDR3 runs 13 residues. Trimming removed 8 bases from V and 7 bases from J, with 15 bases in between. The germline V gene encodes CDR1 SNHLY and CDR2 FYNNEI.

This chain uses TRBV5-1 with TRBJ2-5; weak D call: TRBD2 (7 bases). Trimming removed 0 bases from V and 10 bases from J, with 22 bases in between. The CDR3 extends over 16 amino acids. Germline CDR1 is SGHRS and CDR2 is YFSETQ. In nucleotides, the CDR3 is TGCGCCAGCAGCTTGGCAGCGGGGACATTAACTTCGGTCCAGTACTTC. Translating gives CASSLAAGTLTSVQYF.

V usage is TRBV2 and J usage is TRBJ2-1, with D perhaps matching TRBD1 or TRBD2 (5 bases each). V lost 6 bases and J 5 bases, leaving 8 bases between the germline ends. Germline V gives CDR1 SNHLY, CDR2 FYNNEI. CDR3 length equals 12 residues. The CDR3 sequence is CASRGENNEQFF. The CDR3 DNA reads TGTGCCAGCAGGGGGGAGAACAATGAGCAGTTCTTC.

This chain connects TRBV7-9 to TRBJ2-7; D is tentatively TRBD1 or TRBD2 (5 bases each). This CDR3 region has 16 residues. V lost 2 bases and J 5 bases, leaving 19 bases between the germline ends. Germline CDR1 reads SEHNR; CDR2 reads FQNEAQ (reference sequence). The CDR3 DNA reads as TGTGCCAGCAGCTTAATTGGCCAGGGTGTGAGGGACGAGCAGTACTTC. Translation gives CASSLIGQGVRDEQYF.

CDR3 loop: CASSESRDLYEQYF. The DNA of the CDR3 is TGCGCCAGCAGTGAATCGAGAGATCTGTACGAGCAGTACTTC. The chain links TRBV10-1 to TRBJ2-7; no clear D gene. CDR1 and CDR2 from the germline V gene are WNHNN and SYGVQD (reference sequence). Trimming cost V 3 bases and J 4 bases, with 13 bases left between them. The CDR3 sequence is 14 residues long.

V is TRBV30 and J is TRBJ2-3, with a weak D call TRBD2 (6 bases). The CDR3 has 15 residues. V was pared by 5 bases and J by 2 bases, with 17 bases between. CDR1 is GTSNPN, CDR2 SVGIG, per germline (reference sequence). CDR3 DNA: TGTGCCTGGGGCAACCTAGCGACGAACACAGATACGCAGTATTTT. It is translated as CAWGNLATNTDTQYF.